This T cell receptor beta chain was sequenced for a study of T cell changes during pregnancy in multiple sclerosis. CDR1 and CDR2 (germline): MNHNS, SASEGT. V lost 7 bases, J lost 3 bases, and 14 bases lay in between. The CDR3 spans 14 residues. Using immunoSEQ multiplex PCR, the repertoire was profiled, and TCRdb retains in-frame clones only, with some absent. The sample yields roughly 24,000 clones, around 84% seen once. Sequencing used CD4+ T cells from peripheral blood mononuclear cells, obtained in the second trimester of pregnancy. This rearrangement joins TRBV6-1 to TRBJ2-3, with a weak D call TRBD1 (6 bases). The receptor was isolated from a female donor in good health, enrolled as a control in a pregnancy study. CDR3 residues: CASTLGAGTDTQYF. In DNA form, the CDR3 reads TGTGCCAGCACATTGGGGGCAGGGACAGATACGCAGTATTTT.